The present T cell receptor (beta chain) was sequenced within a study of CD8 T cells in ankylosing spondylitis. Looked up from germline, CDR1 is MNHNS and CDR2 is SASEGT. The ends were cut back, 4 bases at V and 6 bases at J, with 13 bases in the middle. The CDR3 spans 14 residues. Comments on this clonotype: Its antigen is currently unknown.

TCRdb itself ran the 5' RACE reads through MiXCR, one entry per CDR3 protein. This table holds more than 650,000 distinct CDR3 sequences, 10% to 15% found once. General study results and limits: Characteristic of ankylosing spondylitis blood, it appeared, was a TCR beta motif comprising several highly homologous variants.

This clonotype was obtained from a male donor with ankylosing spondylitis. Sequenced sample: blood, either unsorted or a sorted T cell fraction (not recorded which). The rearrangement links TRBV6-1 to TRBJ1-5; TRBD1 might be the D (5 bases). This CDR3 reads CASSAISGGQPQHF. The DNA for the CDR3 is TGTGCCAGCAGTGCTATCTCGGGGGGTCAGCCCCAGCATTTT.